This T cell receptor (beta chain) is from a study of blood T cell repertoires in COVID-19. Study as a whole: Sites across the United States, Italy and Spain contributed samples from acute and convalescent COVID-19. T cells, B-cell-depleted T cells, or PBMCs supplied cDNA or gDNA.

Here immunoSEQ multiplex PCR was the method, and the copy in TCRdb shows in-frame clones only, minus some. The sample carries approximately 260,000 clones, around 86% recorded once. CDR1 and CDR2 from the germline V gene are MNHEY and SMNVEV (reference sequence). Deletions cut 4 bases from V and 0 bases from J, with 4 bases between. The CDR3 totals 12 residues. J is TRBJ2-7 and V is TRBV27; D not resolved. This clonotype originated in a man younger than 35 with active or convalescent COVID-19. The sample consisted of peripheral blood. The CDR3 DNA follows: TGTGCCAGCAGTTCCCTCTCCTACGAGCAGTACTTC. Encoded protein: CASSSLSYEQYF.